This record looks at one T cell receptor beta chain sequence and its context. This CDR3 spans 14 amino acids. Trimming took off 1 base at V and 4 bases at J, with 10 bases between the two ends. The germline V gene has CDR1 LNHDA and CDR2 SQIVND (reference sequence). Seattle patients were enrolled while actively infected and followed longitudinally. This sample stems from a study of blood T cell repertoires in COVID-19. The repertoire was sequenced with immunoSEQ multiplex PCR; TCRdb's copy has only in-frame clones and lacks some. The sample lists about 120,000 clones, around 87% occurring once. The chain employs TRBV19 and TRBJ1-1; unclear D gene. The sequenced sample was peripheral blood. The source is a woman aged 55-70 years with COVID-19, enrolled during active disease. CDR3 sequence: CASSIGRESTEAFF. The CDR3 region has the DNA TGTGCCAGTAGTATAGGGAGGGAGAGCACTGAAGCTTTCTTT.